Sequencing of this T cell receptor (beta chain) was carried out in a study of CD8+ T cells in alopecia areata. Notes on the study in general: In scalp and blood during tofacitinib, many expanded lesional clones persisted.

Notes on this clone: Antigen specificity is unknown.

Specified treatment: oral pan-JAK inhibitor, 5-10 mg twice daily. Extracted RNA was reverse transcribed into cDNA, the sequencing template. Sequenced by immunoSEQ multiplex PCR; TCRdb stores in-frame clones only, minus some. The sample contains 200,000 to 250,000 clones, roughly 66% of which appear only once. With V trimmed by 0 bases and J by 4 bases, 12 bases remained unmatched. Germline loops: CDR1 SGHRS, CDR2 YFSETQ. The CDR3 runs to 18 residues. The chain links TRBV5-1 to TRBJ1-1, with 10 positions matching TRBD1. The sequence was collected from a human donor with alopecia areata. Sequences were derived from CD4+ T cells sorted from blood, sampled around week 44, from a patient treated with tofacitinib. CDR3 sequence: CASSLVRFGQGVVTEAFF. In nucleotides, the CDR3 is TGCGCCAGCAGCTTGGTTCGGTTTGGACAGGGGGTAGTCACTGAAGCTTTCTTT.